The 21 T cell receptor beta chains below come from one sample, sequenced in a study of T cell responses to AZD1222 COVID-19 vaccine. Assay used: immunoSEQ multiplex PCR; TCRdb lists only in-frame clones, some missing. Of roughly 100,000 clones listed, about 94% are singletons. The input for sequencing was peripheral blood, taken on day 0 of AZD1222 vaccination. These receptors came from an adult in good health.

On this clone itself: One end of the junction fails to match germline, which may point to a read error. The chain has TRBV19 and TRBJ1-3; D is ambiguous. This CDR3 is built from 10 residues. CDR1 is LNHDA and CDR2 is SQIVND in the germline V gene (reference sequence). In nucleotides, the CDR3 is TGTGCCAGTAGTTTCCGGGAGCCCACTTTT. Its protein product is CASSFREPTF. The full variable domain, rest sourced from reference TRBV19 and TRBJ1-3, is DGGITQSPKYLFRKEGQNVTLSCEQNLNHDAMYWYRQDPGQGLRLIYYSQIVNDFQKGDIAEGYSVSREKKESFPLTVTSAQKNPTAFYLCASSFREPTFGEGSWLTVV.

This clone turned up a few times. The V and J genes are TRBV30 and TRBJ2-2; 13 bases agree with TRBD2. This CDR3 contains 18 residues. Trimming took 4 bases from V and 1 from J; bases not matched to a gene: 9. Germline CDR1 GTSNPN, CDR2 SVGIG (reference sequence). CDR3 DNA sequence: TGTGCCTGGACTAGGACTAGCGGGAGTGAGCTGAACACCGGGGAGCTGTTTTTT. This codes for CAWTRTSGSELNTGELFF.

This chain links TRBV7-6 with TRBJ2-7; the match to TRBD2 covers 8 bases. This CDR3 is built from 16 residues. The V segment lost 5 bases and the J segment 0 bases; nucleotides outside the gene matches: 9. In germline, CDR1 is SGHVS, CDR2 FNYEAQ. CDR3 DNA: TGTGCCAGCAGCCGCTTGGGGCTAGCGGGCTCCTACGAGCAGTACTTC. Translation gives CASSRLGLAGSYEQYF. Full variable domain (missing parts from reference TRBV7-6 and TRBJ2-7): GAGVSQSPRYKVTKRGQDVALRCDPISGHVSLYWYRQALGQGPEFLTYFNYEAQQDKSGLPNDRFSAERPEGSISTLTIQRTEQRDSAMYRCASSRLGLAGSYEQYFGPGTRLTVT.

This CDR3 is CASSQRLDYGYTF. CDR3 in DNA: TGTGCCTCCAGCCAACGTCTGGACTATGGCTACACCTTC. The rearrangement joins TRBV4-2 to TRBJ1-2; D unclear. With 11 bases removed from V and 3 bases from J, the gap between germline ends came to 16 bases. The length of the CDR3 is 13 residues. Germline CDR1 is LGHNA and CDR2 is YNFKEQ.

The chain joins TRBV24-1 to TRBJ2-3; TRBD2 agrees at 9 bases. Germline assignment: CDR1 KGHDR and CDR2 SFDVKD. The CDR3 totals 16 residues. The J segment lost 6 bases and the V segment lost 4 bases, leaving 10 bases of the junction unmatched. CDR3 nucleotide sequence: TGTGCCACCAGTGACCCTAGCGGGGAAGTGGGGGATACGCAGTATTTT. Its protein product is CATSDPSGEVGDTQYF.

The chain carries TRBV19 and TRBJ2-2; D gene unclear. The germline gives CDR1 LNHDA, CDR2 SQIVND (reference sequence). V shed 5 bases and J shed 4 bases, with 11 bases lying between them. The CDR3 length is 14 residues. The CDR3 nucleotides are TGTGCCAGTAGTCCAACCCCAGCCACCGGGGAGCTGTTTTTT. Translated, it gives CASSPTPATGELFF. The whole variable domain, remainder taken from reference TRBV19 and TRBJ2-2, is DGGITQSPKYLFRKEGQNVTLSCEQNLNHDAMYWYRQDPGQGLRLIYYSQIVNDFQKGDIAEGYSVSREKKESFPLTVTSAQKNPTAFYLCASSPTPATGELFFGEGSRLTVL.

The chain has TRBV18 and TRBJ1-1; D is perhaps TRBD1 (5 bases). The germline gives CDR1 KGHSH, CDR2 LQKENI. This CDR3 region has 13 residues. V dropped 6 bases and J dropped 3 bases, with 11 bases sitting between them. The CDR3 here is CASSQRGDTEAFF. The CDR3 coding sequence is TGTGCCAGCTCCCAGAGGGGTGACACTGAAGCTTTCTTT.

J is TRBJ2-5 and V is TRBV11-2, with 8 bases that match TRBD2. J lost 5 bases, V lost 5 bases, and 16 bases had no gene match. CDR1 and CDR2 from the germline V gene are SGHAT and FQNNGV. The CDR3 is 17 residues long. Here the CDR3 reads CASSPTGGRGAWETQYF. Here the CDR3 DNA reads TGTGCCAGCAGCCCCACGGGAGGGCGGGGGGCGTGGGAGACCCAGTACTTC.

V is TRBV5-1 and J is TRBJ2-5; D gene unclear. The V gene's germline CDR1 is SGHRS and CDR2 YFSETQ. This CDR3 spans 11 amino acids. V was trimmed by 2 bases and J by 5 bases, leaving 4 bases between them. The DNA for the CDR3 is TGCGCCAGCAGCTTCGGGGAGACCCAGTACTTC. This gives the protein CASSFGETQYF.

In its sample, this clone was seen once. The chain links TRBV7-3 to TRBJ2-1, with 10 bases matching TRBD2. The V gene's germline CDR1 is SGHTA and CDR2 FQGTGA. This CDR3 is built from 15 residues. V was clipped by 5 bases and J by 3 bases; unmatched bases: 4. The CDR3 DNA follows: TGTGCCAGCAGCCTCATAGCGGGAGGCTACAATGAGCAGTTCTTC. It codes for CASSLIAGGYNEQFF.

In this sample, this clone turned up once. The rearrangement joins TRBV9 to TRBJ1-3; D gene ambiguous. The CDR3 has 16 amino acids. V was clipped by 7 bases and J by 1 base, with 18 bases between them. The V gene's germline CDR1 is SGDLS and CDR2 YYNGEE. The CDR3, as DNA: TGTGCCAGCGCCCCCAAGCCGGCGAATTCTGGAAACACCATATATTTT. Its translation: CASAPKPANSGNTIYF.

The CDR3 sequence is CAWAFGTDTQYF. The DNA for the CDR3 is TGTGCCTGGGCTTTCGGCACAGATACGCAGTATTTT. The V call is TRBV30, the J call TRBJ2-3; unclear D gene. V was shortened by 5 bases and J by 1 base, with 7 bases between the two germline ends. The CDR3 runs to 12 residues. In germline, CDR1 is GTSNPN, CDR2 SVGIG (reference sequence).

This chain connects TRBV10-3 to TRBJ2-1, with 8 bases matching TRBD2. With V trimmed by 6 bases and J by 1 base, 2 bases remained unmatched. Germline CDR1 reads ENHRY; CDR2 reads SYGVKD. The CDR3 contains 14 residues. The CDR3 region is CAIRGLESYNEQFF. In DNA form, the CDR3 reads TGTGCCATCAGGGGACTAGAATCCTACAATGAGCAGTTCTTC.

The gene calls are TRBV29-1 and TRBJ2-1, with 7 bases aligning to TRBD2. The CDR3 has 15 residues. The V gene end was trimmed by 6 bases and the J gene end by 7 bases; junction bases not matched to a gene: 15. Germline CDR1 SQVTM, CDR2 ANQGSEA. The DNA for the CDR3 is TGCAGCGTCACCGGGACTACCCTTACTAGGAATGAGCAGTTCTTC. Its translation: CSVTGTTLTRNEQFF.

The chain couples TRBV7-9 to TRBJ2-6, with D unclear. CDR3 length: 15 residues. Germline V gives CDR1 SEHNR, CDR2 FQNEAQ (reference sequence). Trimming took off 4 bases at V and 0 bases at J, with 7 bases between the two ends. The CDR3 loop is CASSSFDSGANVLTF. The CDR3 DNA is TGTGCCAGCAGCTCCTTTGACTCTGGGGCCAACGTCCTGACTTTC.

This chain connects TRBV5-1 to TRBJ2-7, with TRBD2 matching 8 bases. V lost 4 bases, J lost 5 bases, and 11 bases stayed unmatched. The CDR3 has 15 amino acids. CDR1 and CDR2 from the germline V gene are SGHRS and YFSETQ. CDR3 residues: CASSPKGAGVHEQYF. The DNA for the CDR3 is TGCGCCAGCAGCCCGAAGGGAGCGGGGGTCCACGAGCAGTACTTC.

The J gene is TRBJ2-1, the V gene TRBV18, with a tentative D call TRBD2 (5 bases). The CDR3 extends over 17 amino acids. Trimming stripped 2 bases from V and 0 bases from J, with 14 bases between. CDR1 is KGHSH and CDR2 is LQKENI in the germline V gene. Here the CDR3 reads CASSPGSGKNSYNEQFF. The CDR3 DNA sequence: TGTGCCAGCTCACCAGGATCCGGGAAAAACTCCTACAATGAGCAGTTCTTC. The full variable domain, completed using reference TRBV18 and TRBJ2-1, is NAGVMQNPRHLVRRRGQEARLRCSPMKGHSHVYWYRQLPEEGLKFMVYLQKENIIDESGMPKERFSAEFPKEGPSILRIQQVVRGDSAAYFCASSPGSGKNSYNEQFFGPGTRLTVL.

This chain connects TRBV4-3 to TRBJ1-1; 9 nucleotides agree with TRBD1. Trimming removed 6 bases from V and 3 bases from J; junction bases left unmatched: 17. Germline V gene sequence: CDR1 LGHNA, CDR2 YSLEER. The CDR3 spans 18 residues. The CDR3 DNA reads as TGCGCCAGCAGACTTGCTTCATCCGGGACAGGGACGCACACTGAAGCTTTCTTT. The encoded protein is CASRLASSGTGTHTEAFF.

J is TRBJ2-7 and V is TRBV18, with 12 positions matching TRBD1. Germline V gene lookup returns CDR1 KGHSH and CDR2 LQKENI. Trimming took 2 bases from V and 4 from J; bases not matched to a gene: 6. The CDR3 contains 16 residues. The CDR3 protein is CASSPGTGGAGYEQYF. For the CDR3, the DNA is TGTGCCAGCTCACCAGGGACAGGGGGCGCCGGATACGAGCAGTACTTC.

V gene TRBV14 combines with J gene TRBJ2-1; TRBD2 matches at 14 bases. Germline V lookup: CDR1 SGHDN, CDR2 FVKESK. The CDR3 is 16 amino acids. The V and J ends lost 3 bases and 4 bases, in that order; junction bases with no gene match: 2. CDR3 sequence: CASSQGTSGRYNEQFF. CDR3 DNA: TGTGCCAGCAGCCAGGGGACTAGCGGGAGATACAATGAGCAGTTCTTC. Based on the CDR3 plus reference TRBV14 and TRBJ2-1, the full variable domain is EAGVTQFPSHSVIEKGQTVTLRCDPISGHDNLYWYRRVMGKEIKFLLHFVKESKQDESGMPNNRFLAERTGGTYSTLKVQPAELEDSGVYFCASSQGTSGRYNEQFFGPGTRLTVL.

V is TRBV4-1 and J is TRBJ2-5, with D uncertain. Per the germline V gene, CDR1 is MGHRA and CDR2 is YSYEKL. The CDR3 contains 13 residues. V dropped 4 bases and J dropped 8 bases, with 14 bases sitting between them. DNA of the CDR3: TGCGCCAGCAGCCCTCAATCGTCGGCTACCCAGTACTTC. Its protein is CASSPQSSATQYF.